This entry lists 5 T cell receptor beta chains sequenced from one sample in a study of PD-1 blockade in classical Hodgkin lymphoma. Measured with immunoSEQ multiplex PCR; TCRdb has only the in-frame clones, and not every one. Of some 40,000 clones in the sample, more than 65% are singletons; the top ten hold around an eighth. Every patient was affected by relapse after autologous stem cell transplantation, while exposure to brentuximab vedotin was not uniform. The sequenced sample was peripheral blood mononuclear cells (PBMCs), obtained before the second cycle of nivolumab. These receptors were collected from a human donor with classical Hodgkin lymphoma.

The CDR3, as DNA: TGTGCCATCAGTGGGGTGTCTAACTATGGCTACACCTTC. It specifies CAISGVSNYGYTF. The V and J genes are TRBV10-3 and TRBJ1-2, with D uncertain. The CDR3 is made up of 13 amino acids. Looked up from germline, CDR1 is ENHRY and CDR2 is SYGVKD. V was cut by 4 bases and J by 0 bases, with 6 bases left in between.

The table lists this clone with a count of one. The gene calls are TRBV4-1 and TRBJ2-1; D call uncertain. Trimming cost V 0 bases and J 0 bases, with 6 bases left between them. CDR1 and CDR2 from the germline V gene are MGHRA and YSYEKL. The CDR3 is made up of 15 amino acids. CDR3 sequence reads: CASSQDTASYNEQFF. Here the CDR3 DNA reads TGCGCCAGCAGCCAAGATACGGCCTCCTACAATGAGCAGTTCTTC.

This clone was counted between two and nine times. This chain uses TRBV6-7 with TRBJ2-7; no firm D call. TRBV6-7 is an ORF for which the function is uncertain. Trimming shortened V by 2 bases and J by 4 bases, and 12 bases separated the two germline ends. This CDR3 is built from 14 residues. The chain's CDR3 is CASSYQASRYEQYF. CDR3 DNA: TGTGCCAGCAGTTACCAGGCCTCCCGATACGAGCAGTACTTC.

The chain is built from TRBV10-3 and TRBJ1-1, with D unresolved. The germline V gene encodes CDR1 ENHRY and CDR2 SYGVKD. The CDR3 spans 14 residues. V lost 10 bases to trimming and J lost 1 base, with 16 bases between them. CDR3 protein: CATKTAAANTEAFF. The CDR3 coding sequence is TGTGCCACCAAAACAGCGGCAGCGAACACTGAAGCTTTCTTT.

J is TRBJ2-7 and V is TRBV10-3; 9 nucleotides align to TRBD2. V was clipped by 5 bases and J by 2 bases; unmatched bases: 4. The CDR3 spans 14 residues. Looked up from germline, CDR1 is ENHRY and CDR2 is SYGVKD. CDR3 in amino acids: CAISRGGGAYEQYF. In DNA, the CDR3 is TGTGCCATCAGTCGTGGCGGGGGGGCCTACGAGCAGTACTTC.